This T cell receptor (beta chain) emerged from a study of T cell repertoires in cytomegalovirus infection. The overall study: Selected CMV epitopes included recently identified HLA-C-restricted ones as well as well-studied HLA-B-restricted ones. Indications came from public TCR beta signatures; they pointed to CMV infection and to a matching HLA type. Study-level findings and limits: CMV-specific HLA-C-restricted TCR beta clonotypes dominated the ex vivo response.

The germline CDR1 and CDR2 sequences are LGHDT and YNNKEL (reference sequence). This CDR3 is built from 14 residues. V was trimmed by 0 bases and J by 5 bases, leaving 10 bases between them. For this clonotype: Its antigen is still unknown.

TCRdb re-analysed the reads in MiXCR, keeping a single row per CDR3 protein. The sample shows 680,000 or so distinct CDR3 sequences, roughly 33% of them seen only once. The J gene is TRBJ2-5, the V gene TRBV3-1; D unclear. This sequence originates from a human donor in good health (CMV status not recorded). Some clones in this sample may be carry-over from other donors' samples. Sequencing was performed on cultured PBMCs, taken from culture after CMV antigen stimulation. The CDR3 spells CASSQDFPKETQYF. The CDR3, as DNA: TGTGCCAGCAGCCAAGATTTCCCCAAGGAGACCCAGTACTTC.